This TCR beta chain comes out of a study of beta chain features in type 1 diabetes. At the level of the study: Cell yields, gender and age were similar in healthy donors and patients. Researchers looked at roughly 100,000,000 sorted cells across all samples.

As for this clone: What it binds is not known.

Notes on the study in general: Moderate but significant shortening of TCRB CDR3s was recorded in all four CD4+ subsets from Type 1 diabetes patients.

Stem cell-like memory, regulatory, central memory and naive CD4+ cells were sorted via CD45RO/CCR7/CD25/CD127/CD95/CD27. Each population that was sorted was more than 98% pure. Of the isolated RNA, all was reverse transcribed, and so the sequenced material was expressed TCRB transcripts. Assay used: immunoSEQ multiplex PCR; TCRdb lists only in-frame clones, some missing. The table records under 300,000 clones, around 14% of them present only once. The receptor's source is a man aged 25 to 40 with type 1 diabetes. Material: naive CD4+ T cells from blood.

The CDR3 nucleotides read TGTGCCAGCAGCAGTCGGATGGGTGCGGGAGAGACCCAGTACTTC. Translation gives CASSSRMGAGETQYF. This chain links TRBV11-3 with TRBJ2-5, with D maybe TRBD2 (5 bases). The germline V and J ends were trimmed by 5 bases and 4 bases, with 17 bases remaining between them. This CDR3 has 15 residues. CDR1 is SGHNT and CDR2 is YENEEA in the germline V gene.